The next 15 T cell receptor beta chains were all read from a single sample in a study of T cells in Graves' hyperthyroidism and ophthalmopathy. Researchers amplified the TCR beta CDR3 regions from RNA transcripts. First-round RT-PCR with HTBI primers amplified the TCR CDR3 region. From the multiplex PCR reads, TCRdb called clonotypes with MiXCR, one entry per CDR3 protein. The sample carries 250,000 or so distinct CDR3 sequences, 12% to 15% recorded once. The sample consisted of blood. The receptors derive from a woman between 45 and 65 years old with Graves' hyperthyroidism that later progressed to Graves' ophthalmopathy.

Comment on this clonotype: Just one base apart from a much larger clone, this may be a read error. CDR3 region: CACSWTGDSYEQYF. The CDR3 nucleotides are TGTGCCTGCAGTTGGACAGGGGACTCCTACGAGCAGTACTTC. J is TRBJ2-7 and V is TRBV6-5, with 9 bases aligning to TRBD1. CDR1 and CDR2 (germline): MNHEY, SVGAGI. The CDR3 has 14 residues.

This clonotype occurred many times. This sequence joins TRBV28 and TRBJ1-2; 8 bases match TRBD1. Germline CDR1 and CDR2: MDHEN and SYDVKM. This CDR3 has 17 amino acids. Trimming took 6 bases from V and 8 from J; bases not matched to a gene: 20. CDR3 amino acids: CASSFPNYRGSVVGYTF. The CDR3 nucleotides read TGTGCCAGCAGCTTTCCGAATTACAGGGGGTCAGTGGTCGGCTACACCTTC.

This chain joins TRBV11-3 and TRBJ1-2, with D unclear. Per germline, CDR1 SGHNT and CDR2 YENEEA. The CDR3 runs to 13 residues. V lost 0 bases to trimming and J lost 3 bases, with 5 bases between them. In DNA, the CDR3 is TGTGCCAGCAGCTTAGACGCGTACTATGGCTACACCTTC. This translates into CASSLDAYYGYTF. The entire variable domain, with the rest obtained from reference TRBV11-3 and TRBJ1-2, is as follows: EAGVVQSPRYKIIEKKQPVAFWCNPISGHNTLYWYLQNLGQGPELLIRYENEEAVDDSQLPKDRFSAERLKGVDSTLKIQPAELGDSAVYLCASSLDAYYGYTFGSGTRLTVV.

This clonotype has ten or more counts. This chain connects TRBV12-3 or TRBV12-4 to TRBJ2-1; 8 positions agree with TRBD2. The CDR3 has 14 residues. The ends lost 5 bases at V and 7 bases at J; junction bases unmatched: 7. The CDR3 DNA reads as TGTGCCAGCAGTCCCCCCGGGACTAGAAATGAGCAGTTCTTC. Amino acid sequence: CASSPPGTRNEQFF.

This clonotype occurred a few times. The chain uses TRBV6-5 and TRBJ2-6; possibly TRBD1 for D (5 bases). The CDR3 is 18 residues long. V gave up 0 bases and J gave up 0 bases, with 12 bases separating them. CDR1 is MNHEY and CDR2 is SVGAGI in the germline V gene. The CDR3 nucleotides read TGTGCCAGCAGTTACTCAAGGACATCGATCTCTGGGGCCAACGTCCTGACTTTC. The encoded protein is CASSYSRTSISGANVLTF.

There are many counts of this clonotype. The chain employs TRBV11-2 and TRBJ1-5; unclear D gene. The CDR3 contains 15 residues. Germline CDR1 reads SGHAT; CDR2 reads FQNNGV. The V end lost 0 bases, the J end lost 0 bases, and 6 bases lay between the germline ends. The CDR3 coding sequence is TGTGCCAGCAGCTTAGACGGACGTAGCAATCAGCCCCAGCATTTT. Its translation is CASSLDGRSNQPQHF.

This clonotype was seen a few times. This chain uses TRBV27 with TRBJ2-1; the match to TRBD2 covers 8 bases. The CDR3 runs 15 residues. Germline V gene data show CDR1 as MNHEY and CDR2 as SMNVEV (reference sequence). J lost 4 bases, V lost 0 bases, and 2 bases had no gene match. The CDR3 DNA reads as TGTGCCAGCAGTTTATCAGCGGGGGCGTACAATGAGCAGTTCTTC. Its translation: CASSLSAGAYNEQFF.

In its sample, this clonotype was seen many times. The chain uses TRBV27 and TRBJ2-7; TRBD2 agrees at 12 bases. The germline V gene has CDR1 MNHEY and CDR2 SMNVEV (reference sequence). J lost 9 bases, V lost 5 bases, and 5 bases had no gene match. CDR3 length: 13 residues. CDR3 protein: CASSGLAGSPQYF. The CDR3 region has the DNA TGTGCCAGCAGTGGACTAGCGGGATCGCCGCAGTACTTC.

This clonotype was counted ten times or more. The CDR3 loop reads CASRSGGRDYGYTF. The CDR3 DNA is TGTGCCAGCAGATCTGGGGGCCGAGACTATGGCTACACCTTC. The chain couples TRBV27 to TRBJ1-2, with D tentatively TRBD1 (6 bases). The CDR3 is made up of 14 amino acids. V was clipped by 6 bases and J by 3 bases, with 14 bases between them. The germline CDR1 and CDR2 sequences are MNHEY and SMNVEV (reference sequence).

This chain's CDR3 is CASSYRPGQGRNEQFF. CDR3 nucleotide sequence: TGTGCCAGCAGTTACCGCCCGGGACAGGGTAGGAATGAGCAGTTCTTC. The chain recombines TRBV6-9 with TRBJ2-1, with 9 bases matching TRBD1. From germline, CDR1 is MNHGY and CDR2 SVAAGI. V lost 3 bases to trimming and J lost 7 bases; unmatched junction nucleotides: 10. The CDR3 consists of 16 residues.

This clonotype has ten or more counts. This chain joins TRBV30 and TRBJ2-2, with D possibly called TRBD1 or TRBD2 (7 bases each). The V and J ends lost 5 bases and 1 base respectively, with 14 bases between them. The germline gives CDR1 GTSNPN, CDR2 SVGIG (reference sequence). This CDR3 has 15 residues. CDR3 residues: CAWEGGTVNTGELFF. The CDR3 coding sequence is TGTGCCTGGGAGGGGGGGACAGTGAACACCGGGGAGCTGTTTTTT.

A few counts support this clonotype. The genes are TRBV24-1 and TRBJ2-3; the D gene is possibly TRBD2 (6 bases). Deletions cut 12 bases from V and 6 bases from J, with 21 bases between. The germline V gene has CDR1 KGHDR and CDR2 SFDVKD. The CDR3 is 14 amino acids. The CDR3 loop is CAVSLGFRGDTQYF. CDR3 bases: TGTGCCGTGTCTTTAGGCTTCCGGGGGGATACGCAGTATTTT.

Notes on this clonotype: The conserved phenylalanine or tryptophan normally closing the CDR3 is absent here, so this likely arose from a read error. This sequence joins TRBV30 and TRBJ2-5; D gene unclear. From germline, CDR1 is GTSNPN and CDR2 SVGIG (reference sequence). Between the trimmed V and J ends, which lost 2 bases and 1 base, there was a span of 5 bases. The length of the CDR3 is 12 residues. DNA for the CDR3: TGTGCCTGGAGTATCACCCAAGAGACCCAGTACCTC. The encoded protein is CAWSITQETQYL.

This clonotype was counted ten times or more. The V and J genes are TRBV6-1 and TRBJ2-3; D not certain. CDR3 length equals 13 residues. Deletions cut 6 bases from V and 2 bases from J, with 9 bases between. CDR1 and CDR2 from the germline V gene are MNHNS and SASEGT. The chain's CDR3 is CASSPSDTDTQYF. The CDR3, as DNA: TGTGCCAGCAGCCCTTCGGACACAGATACGCAGTATTTT.

This clonotype was counted only a few times. A clone one base away is much larger, so this may be a read error. V gene TRBV18 combines with J gene TRBJ2-1, with D perhaps matching TRBD1 (5 bases). CDR1 KGHSH and CDR2 LQKENI come from the germline V gene. The CDR3 length is 14 residues. In nucleotides, the CDR3 is TGTGCCAGCTCGGACACGACACAGTACAATGAGCGGTTCTTC. It yields the protein CASSDTTQYNERFF.